In its sample, the clone carrying this TCR beta chain was seen many times. Its antigen is currently unknown. The source of the sample is a study of neurological immune-mediated disorders. Individuals who volunteered at a blood bank located in Maryland, USA, made up the group of healthy controls. Unsorted libraries were generated from 2 million PBMCs. These cells had been stored in RNAlater at -80 C. Findings and limits, study-wide: Among expanded clones, no CDR3 amino acid sequences were shared across subjects, a pattern suggesting private repertoires in all groups.

The CDR3 loop spans 12 amino acids. V gave up 7 bases and J gave up 7 bases; unmatched junction bases: 5. Germline assignment: CDR1 MDHEN and CDR2 SYDVKM. 5'RACE with 10-nucleotide random UMIs produced the cDNA. Each CDR3 protein is one row after TCRdb ran MiXCR on the 5' RACE reads. The data show 33,000 or so distinct CDR3 sequences, with more than 6.5% seen just once and about 4% held by the top ten. The genes are TRBV28 and TRBJ2-5; TRBD1 matches 8 bases. Sequencing used PBMCs. The receptor was derived from a woman aged 40 to 50 in good health. The CDR3: CASTLTGVTQYF. In DNA, the CDR3 is TGTGCCAGCACCCTGACAGGGGTGACCCAGTACTTC. The full variable domain, rest sourced from reference TRBV28 and TRBJ2-5, is DVKVTQSSRYLVKRTGEKVFLECVQDMDHENMFWYRQDPGLGLRLIYFSYDVKMKEKGDIPEGYSVSREKKERFSLILESASTNQTSMYLCASTLTGVTQYFGPGTRLLVL.